What follows is one T cell receptor (beta chain) and its context. This record comes from a study of control samples from healthy donors and cancer patients. J was trimmed by 1 base and V by 4 bases; bases with no gene match: 2. The CDR3 is made up of 14 amino acids. Germline lookup yields CDR1 MNHEY and CDR2 SVGEGT. TCRdb keeps only in-frame clones here, not all; method: immunoSEQ multiplex PCR. The repertoire includes about 140,000 clones, roughly 89% of them detected once, and over 6% sits in the top ten. The clonotype was recovered from a man between 18 and 29 years old in good health. The V gene is TRBV6-2 or TRBV6-3, the J gene TRBJ2-5; 8 bases align to TRBD2. Material for sequencing was blood. This chain's CDR3 is CASSSSGSQETQYF. The CDR3 bases are TGTGCCAGCAGTTCTAGCGGGTCCCAAGAGACCCAGTACTTC.